A selection of T cell receptor beta chains follows, all from one sample in a study of blood T cell repertoires in COVID-19. Produced via immunoSEQ multiplex PCR; TCRdb's table is partial and in-frame only. Found here are 150,000 to 200,000 clones, roughly four fifths of them singletons; the top ten hold over 2%. Sequencing was carried out using peripheral blood. The origin of the receptors is a human donor with acute or convalescent COVID-19. The donor label of this sample is uncertain. Each CDR3 is given with its conserved first and last residue. A D gene is named only where the DNA matches it firmly. A clone size is listed for some rows: how often the clone was seen (once, few, many), or a class if it is expanded.

clone size: -
J gene: TRBJ2-5
V gene: TRBV5-1
D gene: -
CDR3 DNA: TGCGCCAGCAGCGGACAGCTCCAAGAGACCCAGTACTTC
CDR3 protein: CASSGQLQETQYF

clone size: -
J gene: TRBJ2-5
V gene: TRBV3-1/TRBV3-2
D gene: TRBD2
CDR3 DNA: TGTGCCAGCAGCTCCCGCGGGAGGGAGACCCAGTACTTC
CDR3 protein: CASSSRGRETQYF

clone size: -
J gene: TRBJ1-4
V gene: TRBV2
D gene: -
CDR3 DNA: TGTGCCAGCAGTGTCTCGGAAAAACTGTTTTTT
CDR3 protein: CASSVSEKLFF

clone size: -
J gene: TRBJ2-3
V gene: TRBV7-6
D gene: -
CDR3 DNA: TGTGCCAGCAGCTTGGGCTCCCGCACAGATACGCAGTATTTT
CDR3 protein: CASSLGSRTDTQYF

clone size: -
J gene: TRBJ2-3
V gene: TRBV15
D gene: TRBD2
CDR3 DNA: TGTGCCACCAGCAGAGAGGCGGGAGACTCAGATACGCAGTATTTT
CDR3 protein: CATSREAGDSDTQYF

clone size: -
J gene: TRBJ2-7
V gene: TRBV6-5
D gene: TRBD1
CDR3 DNA: TGTGCCAGCAGACAGGGGGCCAGCTCCTACGAGCAGTACTTC
CDR3 protein: CASRQGASSYEQYF

clone size: -
J gene: TRBJ2-3
V gene: TRBV29-1
D gene: TRBD1
CDR3 DNA: TGCAGCGTTGGGGAAGGGGGACAGAGCACAGATACGCAGTATTTT
CDR3 protein: CSVGEGGQSTDTQYF

clone size: -
J gene: TRBJ2-1
V gene: TRBV5-1
D gene: -
CDR3 DNA: TGCGCCAGCAGCTTGGCGTATGAGCAGTTCTTC
CDR3 protein: CASSLAYEQFF

clone size: -
J gene: TRBJ2-1
V gene: TRBV19
D gene: TRBD2
CDR3 DNA: TGTGCCAGTAGTGGACTAGCGGGAGGTGAGGGCTCCTACAATGAGCAGTTCTTC
CDR3 protein: CASSGLAGGEGSYNEQFF

clone size: few
J gene: TRBJ1-5
V gene: TRBV7-2
D gene: TRBD1
CDR3 DNA: TGTGCCAGCAGCTTAGAGGAGGGGGCTATTCAGCCCCAGCATTTT
CDR3 protein: CASSLEEGAIQPQHF

clone size: -
J gene: TRBJ1-3
V gene: TRBV3-1/TRBV3-2
D gene: TRBD1
CDR3 DNA: TGTGCCAGCAGCCAGCCGGGACAGGGACCAAACACCATATATTTT
CDR3 protein: CASSQPGQGPNTIYF

clone size: -
J gene: TRBJ2-7
V gene: TRBV19
D gene: -
CDR3 DNA: TGTGCCAGTAGTATAGATCAACAGGGACGGGGCGAGCAGTACTTC
CDR3 protein: CASSIDQQGRGEQYF

clone size: -
J gene: TRBJ1-1
V gene: TRBV25-1
D gene: TRBD1
CDR3 DNA: TGTGCCAGCAGTGAGGGACAGGGTCGACCTGAAGCTTTCTTT
CDR3 protein: CASSEGQGRPEAFF

clone size: -
J gene: TRBJ2-4
V gene: TRBV24-1
D gene: TRBD1
CDR3 DNA: TGTGCCACCAGTGATTTAACGGCCCGGGACAGGGGTACCAAAAACATTCAGTACTTC
CDR3 protein: CATSDLTARDRGTKNIQYF

clone size: -
J gene: TRBJ2-7
V gene: TRBV18
D gene: TRBD1
CDR3 DNA: TGTGCCAGCTCGCTGCCAGGGGGCTACTACGAGCAGTACTTC
CDR3 protein: CASSLPGGYYEQYF

clone size: -
J gene: TRBJ2-1
V gene: TRBV25-1
D gene: TRBD1
CDR3 DNA: TGTGCCAGCAGTGAATTGGGGAACAGGGGGTTAAATGAGCAGTTCTTC
CDR3 protein: CASSELGNRGLNEQFF

clone size: -
J gene: TRBJ2-5
V gene: TRBV5-4
D gene: TRBD2
CDR3 DNA: TGTGCCAGCAGCAGCGGACTAGCGGGGTCATCTCCGGGAGAGACCCAGTACTTC
CDR3 protein: CASSSGLAGSSPGETQYF

clone size: -
J gene: TRBJ2-7
V gene: TRBV11-2
D gene: -
CDR3 DNA: TGTGCCAGCAGCTTAGACCGGGCCCCAGCGGCGACCTACGAGCAGTACTTC
CDR3 protein: CASSLDRAPAATYEQYF

clone size: -
J gene: TRBJ1-4
V gene: TRBV19
D gene: -
CDR3 DNA: TGTGCCAGTAGTATAGTAACAGGAAGAAATGAAAAACTGTTTTTT
CDR3 protein: CASSIVTGRNEKLFF

clone size: -
J gene: TRBJ2-5
V gene: TRBV28
D gene: TRBD2
CDR3 DNA: TGTGCCAGCAGCAGTGTTTCTGGCGGGAGGGCTAAAGAGACCCAGTACTTC
CDR3 protein: CASSSVSGGRAKETQYF

clone size: -
J gene: TRBJ2-7
V gene: TRBV28
D gene: -
CDR3 DNA: TGTGCCAGTTCGGGGTCTAGCGCAATCTACGAGCAGTACTTC
CDR3 protein: CASSGSSAIYEQYF

clone size: -
J gene: TRBJ1-3
V gene: TRBV28
D gene: TRBD1
CDR3 DNA: TGTGCCAGCAGTTTACCGGTCGGACAGGACCCGCACAGAAGAAACACCATATATTTT
CDR3 protein: CASSLPVGQDPHRRNTIYF

clone size: -
J gene: TRBJ1-1
V gene: TRBV7-3
D gene: TRBD1
CDR3 DNA: TGTGCCAGCAGCTTAACGGACAGGGGAAAAGCTTTCTTT
CDR3 protein: CASSLTDRGKAFF

clone size: -
J gene: TRBJ1-5
V gene: TRBV28
D gene: TRBD1
CDR3 DNA: TGTGCCAGCAGAACCGGGACAGGGGTCTATAGCAATCAGCCCCAGCATTTT
CDR3 protein: CASRTGTGVYSNQPQHF

clone size: once
J gene: TRBJ2-3
V gene: TRBV5-4
D gene: TRBD2
CDR3 DNA: TGTGCCAGCAGCTTCTCAGCGGGAGTGACAGATACGCAGTATTTT
CDR3 protein: CASSFSAGVTDTQYF

clone size: -
J gene: TRBJ1-1
V gene: TRBV28
D gene: -
CDR3 DNA: TGTGCCAGCAGCTACAGGGTTGAAGCTTTCTTT
CDR3 protein: CASSYRVEAFF